This is a list of T cell receptor beta chains from one sample in a study of CD4 T cells in relation to SARS-CoV-2 and coronaviruses. Here immunoSEQ multiplex PCR was the method, and the copy in TCRdb shows in-frame clones only, minus some. The sample lists approximately 70,000 clones; approximately 95% were seen once. Specimen: naive CD4+ T cells from PBMCs. The origin of the receptors is a human donor in good health. CDR3s include the opening cysteine and the closing phenylalanine or tryptophan.

cdr3_aa v_call
CASSIDPGRGGTEAFF TRBV19
CASSMGRARGQETQYF TRBV19
CASSLRDRNYGYTF TRBV7-2
CASPSWGQKNTEAFF TRBV18
CASSERGDRGDTDTQYF TRBV9
CASSKPGLDYNEQFF TRBV5-4
CASSYGGVKDTGELFF TRBV6-6
CASSQTGNTEAFF TRBV18
CASSPGTGYTGELFF TRBV6-2/TRBV6-3
CASRSSGGSDTQYF TRBV6-5
CASSLSYPPSTDTQYF TRBV11-2
CAWNKGTGYGYTF TRBV30
CASSFSVSLNTGELFF TRBV5-4
CASSLDPTGQGASGGYTF TRBV11-3
CASSAIRDSSSEQYF TRBV3-1/TRBV3-2
CASSSGTGNADTQYF TRBV11-3
CASSLDIGTTSQYF TRBV11-2
CASSPSGQATDTQYF TRBV5-6
CASSEGPVSYEQYF TRBV2
CASSFGTAINTEAFF TRBV7-8
CASSLQLGEQFF TRBV4-1
CASSLVTSADGSTDTQYF TRBV7-8
CASRSQGAGTEAFF TRBV5-1
CSPKGPYEQYF TRBV20-1
CATSDPLAGGVGSGELFF TRBV24-1
CASRSAGVPGREQYF TRBV27
CASSGGDQPQHF TRBV28
CASRGNGDEQFF TRBV6-5
CASSSGTGHEKLFF TRBV7-3